The 25 T cell receptor beta chains in this list originate from one sample, sequenced in a study of vaccination and CD4 T cells after COVID-19 (dated 2022 in TCRdb). Library preparation employed PCR. Sequencing used an Illumina iSeq 100. At the Johns Hopkins FTIC core, DNA from the cultured CD4+ T cells underwent TCR sequencing with the Oncomine TCR Beta short-read assay. TCRdb's own reprocessing of the public reads used fastp at Q25 and MiXCR and kept productive beta chains. Rows matching on CDR3 protein sequence are summarized as one entry with the most common DNA and genes. The sample data list over 3,500 distinct CDR3 sequences, and roughly 20% of these were observed just once. Of the sample, under 20% is held by the ten largest clones. The treatment or condition label of this sample denotes: roughly ten-day PBMC culture with coronavirus spike peptide pools or control peptides (ViraFEST assay).

Their cognate antigens are unknown. Source material: CD4+ T cells from blood, cultured in vitro. These receptor sequences come from a human donor who had recovered from COVID-19.

This clonotype is medium-sized in the sample. The V gene is TRBV20-1, the J gene TRBJ2-3; 8 nucleotides match TRBD1. This CDR3 contains 15 residues. Germline trimming cut 5 bases from V and 3 bases from J; bases unmatched to any gene: 10. CDR1 is DFQATT and CDR2 is SNEGSKA in the germline V gene (reference sequence). The chain's CDR3 is CSALSGTGVTDTQYF. In DNA form, the CDR3 reads TGCAGTGCTTTGTCCGGGACAGGTGTTACAGATACGCAGTATTTT.

This clonotype was counted a few times. The V and J genes are TRBV6-1 and TRBJ2-7, with 8 positions matching TRBD2. Germline trimming cut 7 bases from V and 4 bases from J; bases unmatched to any gene: 9. The CDR3 loop spans 14 amino acids. Germline V gives CDR1 MNHNS, CDR2 SASEGT. Here the CDR3 DNA reads TGTGCCAGCACCCACGGGGGGGGGGCTTACGAGCAGTACTTC. Translating gives CASTHGGGAYEQYF.

Only a few counts were recorded for this clonotype. This chain links TRBV30 with TRBJ1-1, with TRBD1 as a possible D gene (6 bases). This CDR3 is 13 amino acids long. V gave up 3 bases and J gave up 7 bases, with 15 bases separating them. Germline CDR1 reads GTSNPN; CDR2 reads SVGIG (reference sequence). CDR3 coding DNA: TGTGCCTGGAGGGACGGACAGTTAGGTGAAGCTTTCTTT. Its protein product is CAWRDGQLGEAFF.

This clonotype is judged medium-sized. This chain connects TRBV2 to TRBJ2-5; 10 bases align to TRBD1. V was pared by 6 bases and J by 5 bases, with 3 bases of the junction left unmatched. This CDR3 comprises 13 residues. Germline loops: CDR1 SNHLY, CDR2 FYNNEI. The CDR3 DNA reads as TGTGCCAGCAGGGACAGGGGGGGTGAGACCCAGTACTTC. As protein: CASRDRGGETQYF.

This clonotype was detected a few times. The chain recombines TRBV5-1 with TRBJ2-3; the match to TRBD2 covers 7 bases. Germline CDR1 is SGHRS and CDR2 is YFSETQ. Trimming removed 4 bases from V and 1 base from J; junction bases left unmatched: 9. This CDR3 is 16 amino acids long. The CDR3 nucleotides are TGCGCCAGCAGCCGCCTGAGCGGGGAAGGCACAGATACGCAGTATTTT. Translated: CASSRLSGEGTDTQYF.

This rearrangement joins TRBV20-1 to TRBJ2-3; 9 nucleotides agree with TRBD2. The junction had 11 bases not matched to a gene; V was cut back by 8 bases and J by 2 bases. Germline V lookup: CDR1 DFQATT, CDR2 SNEGSKA (reference sequence). This CDR3 region has 15 residues. The CDR3 region has the DNA TGCAGTCAAACCTTAGCGGGGGAGAACACAGATACGCAGTATTTT. This translates into CSQTLAGENTDTQYF.

This clonotype was detected only a few times. This chain links TRBV2 with TRBJ2-7; either TRBD1 or TRBD2 may supply D (5 bases each). The CDR3 covers 13 residues. Trimming pared 6 bases from V and 5 bases from J, leaving 14 bases between. The germline CDR1 and CDR2 sequences are SNHLY and FYNNEI. The CDR3 bases are TGTGCCAGCAGCCTACGGGGCATAAACGAGCAGTACTTC. It translates to CASSLRGINEQYF.

The chain is built from TRBV14 and TRBJ1-3; D gene uncertain. The CDR3 sequence is 14 residues long. Trimming pared 5 bases from V and 8 bases from J, leaving 16 bases between. Germline CDR1 SGHDN, CDR2 FVKESK. DNA of the CDR3: TGTGCCAGCAGCAGCTGGATCCCTGGGGACACCATATATTTT. Protein: CASSSWIPGDTIYF.

J is TRBJ1-5 and V is TRBV27; TRBD1 matches at 9 bases. The V and J ends lost 6 bases and 7 bases, in that order; junction bases with no gene match: 7. CDR3 length: 14 amino acids. Germline CDR1 MNHEY, CDR2 SMNVEV (reference sequence). This CDR3 reads CASSPDRGDQPQHF. The CDR3 nucleotides read TGTGCCAGCAGCCCGGACAGGGGTGACCAGCCCCAGCATTTT.

This clonotype was counted between two and nine times. The rearrangement links TRBV29-1 to TRBJ1-2; weak D call: TRBD1 (5 bases). Trimming pared 0 bases from V and 2 bases from J, leaving 16 bases between. The germline V gene encodes CDR1 SQVTM and CDR2 ANQGSEA. CDR3 length: 16 residues. CDR3 DNA: TGCAGCGTTGAAGATGTAGCTCGCGGGGGGAACTATGGCTACACCTTC. The encoded protein is CSVEDVARGGNYGYTF.

This clonotype is classed as medium-sized. The chain joins TRBV2 to TRBJ2-7, with D tentatively TRBD1 (6 bases). In germline, CDR1 is SNHLY, CDR2 FYNNEI. Trimming took 6 bases from V and 6 from J, leaving 9 bases between them. This CDR3 region has 11 residues. In DNA form, the CDR3 reads TGTGCCAGCAGAGAGACAGGCGAGCAGTACTTC. It translates to CASRETGEQYF.

This clonotype was observed a handful of times. The chain carries TRBV19 and TRBJ2-3; 13 nucleotides line up with TRBD2. The CDR3 sequence is 18 residues long. The junction had 6 bases not matched to a gene; V was cut back by 3 bases and J by 0 bases. Germline CDR1 and CDR2: LNHDA and SQIVND (reference sequence). CDR3 in amino acids: CASSIGLAGALSTDTQYF. CDR3 coding DNA: TGTGCCAGTAGTATCGGACTAGCGGGGGCCCTTAGCACAGATACGCAGTATTTT.

In its sample, this clonotype is medium-sized. The chain joins TRBV27 to TRBJ1-6, with D possibly being TRBD1 (6 bases). V was clipped by 7 bases and J by 9 bases, with 16 bases between them. In germline, CDR1 is MNHEY, CDR2 SMNVEV (reference sequence). The CDR3 extends over 14 amino acids. CDR3 sequence reads: CASTPRRGSSPLHF. In DNA, the CDR3 is TGTGCCAGCACCCCGCGGAGGGGGAGTTCACCCCTCCACTTT.

This chain joins TRBV28 and TRBJ2-7; maybe TRBD1 (6 bases). CDR1 and CDR2 from the germline V gene are MDHEN and SYDVKM. The CDR3 has 13 amino acids. V shed 4 bases and J shed 3 bases, with 10 bases lying between them. The CDR3: CASSSGQIYEQYF. DNA of the CDR3: TGTGCCAGCAGTTCTGGACAGATCTACGAGCAGTACTTC.

The chain recombines TRBV29-1 with TRBJ1-1, with a possible D match to TRBD1 (5 bases). Trimming pared 6 bases from V and 4 bases from J, leaving 18 bases between. The CDR3 length is 14 residues. CDR1 SQVTM and CDR2 ANQGSEA come from the germline V gene. The CDR3 region has the DNA TGCAGCGTGGATAACCAGGGTATTGGCACTGAAGCTTTCTTT. It translates to CSVDNQGIGTEAFF.

The V and J genes are TRBV6-1 and TRBJ2-1, with D perhaps matching TRBD1 or TRBD2 (5 bases each). This CDR3 has 15 amino acids. Germline-derived CDR1 and CDR2 are MNHNS and SASEGT. V dropped 7 bases and J dropped 2 bases, with 15 bases sitting between them. CDR3 residues: CASTIVGDAYNEQFF. CDR3 sequence (DNA): TGTGCCAGCACTATAGTCGGGGACGCCTACAATGAGCAGTTCTTC.

Notes on this clonotype: The junction does not match germline at one end; this may be a read error. The V and J genes are TRBV7-7 and TRBJ2-1; tentative D call: TRBD2 (5 bases). This CDR3 is 13 amino acids long. Germline CDR1 is SSHAT and CDR2 is FNYEAQ (reference sequence). The CDR3 loop reads CASSQEPGSQQFF. CDR3 DNA: TGTGCTAGCAGCCAAGAGCCGGGATCCCAGCAGTTCTTC.

This clonotype turned up a few times. The chain carries TRBV19 and TRBJ1-5; D not resolved. Germline CDR1 LNHDA, CDR2 SQIVND (reference sequence). This CDR3 spans 15 amino acids. The germline V and J ends were trimmed by 3 bases and 5 bases, with 14 bases remaining between them. The CDR3 loop is CASSMWNGRDQPQHF. The CDR3 DNA reads as TGTGCCAGTAGTATGTGGAACGGGAGAGATCAGCCCCAGCATTTT.

The V call is TRBV18, the J call TRBJ2-2; 8 bases line up with TRBD2. The germline V gene has CDR1 KGHSH and CDR2 LQKENI. This CDR3 has 15 amino acids. The V and J ends lost 3 bases and 3 bases, in that order; junction bases with no gene match: 3. Written as DNA, the CDR3 is TGTGCCAGCTCACCCTATAGCGGGGACACCGGGGAGCTGTTTTTT. Translating it yields CASSPYSGDTGELFF.

This chain uses TRBV7-8 with TRBJ2-5, with D perhaps matching TRBD1 (7 bases). V gave up 8 bases and J gave up 10 bases, with 29 bases separating them. Germline V gene lookup returns CDR1 SGHVS and CDR2 FQNEAQ. The CDR3 contains 16 residues. CDR3 in amino acids: CASSRATGTSGGGQYF. CDR3 nucleotide sequence: TGTGCCAGCTCAAGGGCGACAGGGACCTCCGGGGGTGGCCAGTACTTC.

This clonotype showed up just a few times. The V and J genes are TRBV12-3 or TRBV12-4 and TRBJ2-3; 11 positions agree with TRBD1. V gave up 1 base and J gave up 2 bases; unmatched junction bases: 2. This CDR3 is built from 16 residues. DNA for the CDR3: TGTGCCAGCAGTTTAGGGGACAGGGGGATCACAGATACGCAGTATTTT. Translated: CASSLGDRGITDTQYF.

This clonotype was counted a few times. The chain recombines TRBV30 with TRBJ1-6; TRBD1 agrees at 7 bases. The germline gives CDR1 GTSNPN, CDR2 SVGIG (reference sequence). Trimming removed 0 bases from V and 10 bases from J; junction bases left unmatched: 6. CDR3 size: 14 residues. The chain's CDR3 is CAWSVQGPGSPLHF. Written as DNA, the CDR3 is TGTGCCTGGAGTGTACAGGGGCCCGGATCACCCCTCCACTTT. The variable domain in full, with the rest retrieved from reference TRBV30 and TRBJ1-6, is SQTIHQWPATLVQPVGSPLSLECTVEGTSNPNLYWYRQAAGRGLQLLFYSVGIGQISSEVPQNLSASRPQDRQFILSSKKLLLSDSGFYLCAWSVQGPGSPLHFGNGTRLTVT.

This clonotype was counted only a few times. The chain has TRBV19 and TRBJ2-5; TRBD1 agrees at 9 bases. The germline V gene has CDR1 LNHDA and CDR2 SQIVND (reference sequence). The CDR3 runs to 14 residues. V shed 5 bases, J shed 4 bases, and the junction held 5 bases outside the gene matches. For the CDR3, the DNA is TGTGCCAGTAGTGTTCCGGGACAGGGAGAGACCCAGTACTTC. Its translation: CASSVPGQGETQYF.

This clonotype rates as medium-sized. The rearrangement uses TRBV6-1 and TRBJ2-3; 7 positions match TRBD2. CDR3 length: 16 amino acids. Germline CDR1 MNHNS, CDR2 SASEGT. V shed 2 bases and J 0 bases; nucleotides not matched to a gene: 5. The CDR3 DNA reads TGTGCCAGCAGTGAAACGAGCGGGGTCAGCACAGATACGCAGTATTTT. It specifies CASSETSGVSTDTQYF.

This clonotype is labeled large. V and J are TRBV6-2 or TRBV6-3 and TRBJ1-2; D is ambiguous. The CDR3 is 11 amino acids. Germline V gives CDR1 MNHEY, CDR2 SVGEGT. V lost 8 bases and J 2 bases, leaving 6 bases between the germline ends. This chain's CDR3 is CASVGNYGYTF. The CDR3 region has the DNA TGTGCCAGCGTGGGGAACTATGGCTACACCTTC.